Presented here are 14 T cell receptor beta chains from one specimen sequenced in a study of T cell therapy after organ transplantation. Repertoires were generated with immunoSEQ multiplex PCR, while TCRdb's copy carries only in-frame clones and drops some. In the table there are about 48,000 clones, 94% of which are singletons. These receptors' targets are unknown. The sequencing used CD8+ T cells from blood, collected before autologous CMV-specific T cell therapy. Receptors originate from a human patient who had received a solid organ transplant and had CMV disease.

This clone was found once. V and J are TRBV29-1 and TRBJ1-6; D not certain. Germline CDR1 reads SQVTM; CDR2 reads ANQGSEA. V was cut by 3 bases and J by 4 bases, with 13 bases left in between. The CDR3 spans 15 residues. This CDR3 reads CSVDGFFPYNSPLHF. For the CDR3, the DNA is TGCAGCGTTGATGGGTTCTTCCCGTATAATTCACCCCTCCACTTT. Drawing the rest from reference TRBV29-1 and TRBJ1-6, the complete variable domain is SAVISQKPSRDICQRGTSLTIQCQVDSQVTMMFWYRQQPGQSLTLIATANQGSEATYESGFVIDKFPISRPNLTFSTLTVSNMSPEDSSIYLCSVDGFFPYNSPLHFGNGTRLTVT.

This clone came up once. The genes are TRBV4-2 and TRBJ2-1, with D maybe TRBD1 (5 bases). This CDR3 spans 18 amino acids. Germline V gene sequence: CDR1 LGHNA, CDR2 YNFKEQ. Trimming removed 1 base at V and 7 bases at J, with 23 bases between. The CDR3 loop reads CASSQATLQVVDGNEQFF. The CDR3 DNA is TGTGCCAGCAGCCAAGCGACCTTACAGGTGGTGGATGGAAATGAGCAGTTCTTC.

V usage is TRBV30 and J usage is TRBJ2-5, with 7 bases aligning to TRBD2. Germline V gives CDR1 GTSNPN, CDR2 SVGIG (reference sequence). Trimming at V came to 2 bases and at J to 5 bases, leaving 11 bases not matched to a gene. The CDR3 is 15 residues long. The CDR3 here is CAWSRRRTGGETQYF. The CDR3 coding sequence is TGTGCCTGGAGTAGGAGACGGACGGGAGGTGAGACCCAGTACTTC.

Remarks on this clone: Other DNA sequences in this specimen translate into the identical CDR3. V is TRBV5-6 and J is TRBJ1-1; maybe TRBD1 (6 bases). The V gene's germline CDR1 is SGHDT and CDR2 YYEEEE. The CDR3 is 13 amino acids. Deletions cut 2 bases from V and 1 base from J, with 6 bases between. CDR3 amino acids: CASSLGGNTEAFF. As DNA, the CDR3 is TGTGCCAGCAGCTTAGGGGGGAACACTGAAGCTTTCTTT. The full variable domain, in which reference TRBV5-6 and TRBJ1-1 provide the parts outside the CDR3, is DAGVTQSPTHLIKTRGQQVTLRCSPKSGHDTVSWYQQALGQGPQFIFQYYEEEERQRGNFPDRFSGHQFPNYSSELNVNALLLGDSALYLCASSLGGNTEAFFGQGTRLTVV.

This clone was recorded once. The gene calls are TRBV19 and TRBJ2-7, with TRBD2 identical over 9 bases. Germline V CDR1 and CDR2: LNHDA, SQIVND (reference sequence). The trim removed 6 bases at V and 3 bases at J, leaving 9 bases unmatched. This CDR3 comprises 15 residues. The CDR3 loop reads CASRSIAGVGYEQYF. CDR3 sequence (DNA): TGTGCCAGTAGGTCGATAGCGGGAGTCGGCTACGAGCAGTACTTC.

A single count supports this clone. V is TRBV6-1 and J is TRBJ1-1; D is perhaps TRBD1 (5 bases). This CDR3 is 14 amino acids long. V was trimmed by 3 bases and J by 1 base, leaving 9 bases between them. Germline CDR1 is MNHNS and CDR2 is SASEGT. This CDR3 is CASSEDMANTEAFF. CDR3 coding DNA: TGTGCCAGCAGTGAGGACATGGCGAACACTGAAGCTTTCTTT.

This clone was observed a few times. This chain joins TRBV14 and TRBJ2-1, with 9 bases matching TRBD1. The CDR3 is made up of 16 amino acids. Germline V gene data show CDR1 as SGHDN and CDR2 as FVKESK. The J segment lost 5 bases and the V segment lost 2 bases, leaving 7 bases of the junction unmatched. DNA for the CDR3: TGTGCCAGCAGCCAACTCCCGGGACAGGGAGACAATGAGCAGTTCTTC. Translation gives CASSQLPGQGDNEQFF.

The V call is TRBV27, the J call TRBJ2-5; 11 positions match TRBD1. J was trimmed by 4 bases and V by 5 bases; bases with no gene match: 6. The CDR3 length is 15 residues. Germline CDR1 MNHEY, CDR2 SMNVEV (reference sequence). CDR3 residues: CASSKDRGPGETQYF. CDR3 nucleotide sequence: TGTGCCAGCAGTAAGGACAGGGGGCCGGGAGAGACCCAGTACTTC.

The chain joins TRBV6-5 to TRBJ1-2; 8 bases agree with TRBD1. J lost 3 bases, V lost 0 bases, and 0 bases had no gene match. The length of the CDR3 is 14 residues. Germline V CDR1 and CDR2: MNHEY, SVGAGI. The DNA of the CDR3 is TGTGCCAGCAGTTACTCACAGGGGGACTATGGCTACACCTTC. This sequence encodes CASSYSQGDYGYTF.

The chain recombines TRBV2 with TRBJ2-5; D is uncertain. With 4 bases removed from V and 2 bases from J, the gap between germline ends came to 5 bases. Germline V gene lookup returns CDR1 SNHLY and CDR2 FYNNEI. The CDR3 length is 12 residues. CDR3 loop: CASSARQETQYF. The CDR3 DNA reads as TGTGCCAGCAGTGCCAGGCAAGAGACCCAGTACTTC.

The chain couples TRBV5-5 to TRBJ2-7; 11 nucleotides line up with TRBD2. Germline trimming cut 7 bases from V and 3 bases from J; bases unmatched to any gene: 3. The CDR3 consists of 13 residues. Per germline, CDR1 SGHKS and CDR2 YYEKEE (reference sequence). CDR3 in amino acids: CASGTSGFYEQYF. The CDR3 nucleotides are TGTGCCAGCGGGACTAGCGGCTTCTACGAGCAGTACTTC.

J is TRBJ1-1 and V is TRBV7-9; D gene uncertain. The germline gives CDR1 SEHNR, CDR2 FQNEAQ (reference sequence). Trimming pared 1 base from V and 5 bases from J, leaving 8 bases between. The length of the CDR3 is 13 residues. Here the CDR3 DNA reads TGTGCCAGCAGCTTAGGGACGGTTACTGAAGCTTTCTTT. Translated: CASSLGTVTEAFF.

The CDR3 loop is CARFQGIIGGYTF. For the CDR3, the DNA is TGTGCCAGGTTCCAGGGTATTATTGGTGGCTACACCTTC. V is TRBV19 and J is TRBJ1-2; the D gene is possibly TRBD1 (5 bases). The CDR3 extends over 13 amino acids. V gave up 9 bases and J gave up 7 bases, with 18 bases separating them. Per germline, CDR1 LNHDA and CDR2 SQIVND (reference sequence).

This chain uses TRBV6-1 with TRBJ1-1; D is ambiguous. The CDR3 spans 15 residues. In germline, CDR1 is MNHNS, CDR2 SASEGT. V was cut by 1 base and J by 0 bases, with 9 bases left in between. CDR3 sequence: CASSEDPGLNTEAFF. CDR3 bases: TGTGCCAGCAGTGAAGATCCGGGTTTGAACACTGAAGCTTTCTTT.